This record looks at one TCR beta chain sequence and its context. Authors' analysis steps: Scientists estimated how many nucleated cells there were by amplifying reference gene primers. Repertoires were generated with immunoSEQ multiplex PCR, while TCRdb's copy carries only in-frame clones and drops some. D and trimming were read from the DNA, whereas the V and J calls and clone size are those reported in that table. The sample has 200,000 to 250,000 clones; approximately 82% are singletons. The data originate from a study of blood T cell repertoires in COVID-19. Study-level information: COVID-19 samples from acute and convalescent phases originated in the United States, Italy and Spain. PBMCs, B-cell-depleted T cells, or T cells provided the cDNA or gDNA that made up the material.

This CDR3 has 15 residues. Trimming shortened V by 4 bases and J by 0 bases, and 10 bases separated the two germline ends. In germline, CDR1 is SGDLS, CDR2 YYNGEE. The specimen was peripheral blood. This chain connects TRBV9 to TRBJ2-2; no clear D. The source is a woman aged 80 or older with acute or convalescent COVID-19. Here the CDR3 DNA reads TGTGCCAGCAGCCCCTTGCACTCGAACACCGGGGAGCTGTTTTTT. It is translated as CASSPLHSNTGELFF.